This TCR beta chain was found in a study of OX40 agonist ivuxolimab in advanced cancers. Study outcomes and limitations: In CD8+ T cells, expanded clones were on average more numerous than in CD4+. Among expanded peripheral T cells, antigen specificity went undetermined.

Method: immunoSEQ multiplex PCR; TCRdb's copy keeps in-frame clones and lacks some. The profile shows around 80,000 clones, 80% to 95% of them singletons. In germline, CDR1 is SGHDN, CDR2 FVKESK. V lost 1 base to trimming and J lost 2 bases, with 6 bases between them. The CDR3 totals 14 residues. Of note for this clone: Its specificity is not known.

Sequencing used CD4+ or CD8+ T cells sorted from blood, obtained in a trial of the OX40 agonist ivuxolimab. This chain uses TRBV14 with TRBJ2-1; D call uncertain. This sequence originates from an adult with an advanced solid tumor such as melanoma, head and neck, liver or kidney cancer. The CDR3 sequence: CASSQGWAYNEQFF. The CDR3 DNA reads TGTGCCAGCAGCCAAGGGTGGGCCTACAATGAGCAGTTCTTC.